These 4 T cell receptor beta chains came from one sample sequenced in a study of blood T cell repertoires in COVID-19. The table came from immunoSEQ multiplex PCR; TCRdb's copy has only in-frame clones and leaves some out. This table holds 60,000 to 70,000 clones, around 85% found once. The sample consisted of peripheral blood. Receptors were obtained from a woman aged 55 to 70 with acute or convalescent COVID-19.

The CDR3 spells CASSQRSNTEAFF. CDR3 coding DNA: TGTGCCAGCAGTCAGCGATCGAACACTGAAGCTTTCTTT. V usage is TRBV9 and J usage is TRBJ1-1; no definite D call. V lost 5 bases, J lost 1 base, and 9 bases lay in between. The CDR3 length is 13 residues. The germline CDR1 and CDR2 sequences are SGDLS and YYNGEE.

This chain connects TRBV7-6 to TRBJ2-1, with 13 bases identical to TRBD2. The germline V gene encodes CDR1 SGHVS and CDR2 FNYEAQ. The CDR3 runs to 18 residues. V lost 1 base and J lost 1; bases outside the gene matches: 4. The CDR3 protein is CASSLGLLAGGSYNEQFF. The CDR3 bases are TGTGCCAGCAGCTTAGGACTACTAGCGGGAGGGTCCTACAATGAGCAGTTCTTC.

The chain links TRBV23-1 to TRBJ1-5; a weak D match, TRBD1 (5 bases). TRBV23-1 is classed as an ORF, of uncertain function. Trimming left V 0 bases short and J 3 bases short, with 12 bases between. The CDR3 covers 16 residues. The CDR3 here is CASSQSGAENNQPQHF. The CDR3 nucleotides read TGCGCCAGCAGTCAATCTGGGGCGGAGAACAATCAGCCCCAGCATTTT.

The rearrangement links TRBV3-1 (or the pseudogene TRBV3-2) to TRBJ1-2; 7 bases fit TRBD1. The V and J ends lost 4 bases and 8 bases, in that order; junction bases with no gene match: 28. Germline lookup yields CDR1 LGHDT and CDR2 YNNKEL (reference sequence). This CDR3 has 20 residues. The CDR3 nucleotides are TGTGCCAGCAGCCCCCTCCGCCCTTTGACAGGGCGGCCTCACCTCCGGGGCTACACCTTC. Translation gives CASSPLRPLTGRPHLRGYTF.